This is a list of T cell receptor beta chains from one sample in a study of blood T cell repertoires in COVID-19. Method: immunoSEQ multiplex PCR; TCRdb's copy keeps in-frame clones and lacks some. The sample holds roughly 240,000 clones, approximately 80% seen once. The sequenced sample consisted of peripheral blood. These receptors came from a woman between 65 and 79 years old with acute or convalescent COVID-19. CDR3s include the opening cysteine and the closing phenylalanine or tryptophan. The order of the fields is J gene, V gene, clone size, CDR3 protein. Size values are once, few and many counts, or a class for expanded clones, and some rows have none.

>TRBJ1-1|TRBV2|NA
CASSDPGTGGRWTEAFF
>TRBJ1-1|TRBV12-3/TRBV12-4|NA
CASSGAVEAFF
>TRBJ2-1|TRBV6-2/TRBV6-3|NA
CASSPYRQDEQFF
>TRBJ1-2|TRBV7-2|NA
CASSSYEGYTF
>TRBJ2-7|TRBV6-5|NA
CASSSTGSLTYEQYF
>TRBJ2-1|TRBV12-3/TRBV12-4|NA
CASSLIYEQFF
>TRBJ2-2|TRBV7-8|NA
CASSISGGAAGELFF
>TRBJ2-7|TRBV6-2/TRBV6-3|NA
CASSLTLYEQYF
>TRBJ2-6|TRBV4-2|NA
CASKDRGTGANVLTF
>TRBJ1-1|TRBV4-3|NA
CASSQFGTGSEAFF
>TRBJ1-6|TRBV7-2|NA
CASSPRRGQAPLHF
>TRBJ1-2|TRBV5-6|NA
CASSYLRDGYTF
>TRBJ2-3|TRBV7-8|NA
CASSSLLLQNTDTQYF
>TRBJ2-7|TRBV5-1|NA
CASSLSSYEQYF
>TRBJ1-1|TRBV19|NA
CASSWGQGSFFSNTEAFF
>TRBJ1-2|TRBV10-3|once
CAIRDRGRQNGYTF
>TRBJ2-5|TRBV3-1/TRBV3-2|NA
CASSHYNAVETQYF
>TRBJ1-2|TRBV7-2|NA
CASSLAGATYGYTF
>TRBJ1-1|TRBV27|NA
CASSLRGGWTEAFF
>TRBJ2-5|TRBV7-9|NA
CASSPGLAGGPQETQYF
>TRBJ1-1|TRBV27|NA
CASSITGSGTEAFF
>TRBJ1-6|TRBV7-2|once
CASSQGQGLNSPLHF
>TRBJ1-2|TRBV5-6|NA
CASSSRLKKNYGYTF
>TRBJ2-5|TRBV9|NA
CASSLSPGVQETQYF
>TRBJ2-7|TRBV18|NA
CASSLRGPEQYF
>TRBJ2-2|TRBV7-7|NA
CASSSDREFTGELFF
>TRBJ1-4|TRBV7-2|NA
CASRDRTGGGELFF
>TRBJ1-1|TRBV10-3|once
CAISPGQFEAFF
>TRBJ1-2|TRBV5-4|NA
CASSPPGQLYGYTF
>TRBJ1-2|TRBV27|NA
CASGSQGRRYTF
>TRBJ1-2|TRBV12-3/TRBV12-4|NA
CASSLDFNGYTF
>TRBJ2-1|TRBV6-2/TRBV6-3|NA
CASSSGQIYNEQFF
>TRBJ2-7|TRBV28|NA
CASSPSVEQYF
>TRBJ1-1|TRBV2|few
CAGKEPNTEAFF
>TRBJ2-3|TRBV18|few
CASSPRQDHTDTQYF
>TRBJ1-3|TRBV28|NA
CASSLVTGTSDSGNTIYF
>TRBJ2-7|TRBV7-2|NA
CASSLEGGREQYF
>TRBJ1-2|TRBV5-4|NA
CASSLTGREGYTF
>TRBJ1-5|TRBV19|NA
CASSSQGARSQPQHF
>TRBJ1-6|TRBV5-1|NA
CASSYSGTDNSPLHF
>TRBJ2-7|TRBV27|NA
CASSLSFFRDRQYEQYF